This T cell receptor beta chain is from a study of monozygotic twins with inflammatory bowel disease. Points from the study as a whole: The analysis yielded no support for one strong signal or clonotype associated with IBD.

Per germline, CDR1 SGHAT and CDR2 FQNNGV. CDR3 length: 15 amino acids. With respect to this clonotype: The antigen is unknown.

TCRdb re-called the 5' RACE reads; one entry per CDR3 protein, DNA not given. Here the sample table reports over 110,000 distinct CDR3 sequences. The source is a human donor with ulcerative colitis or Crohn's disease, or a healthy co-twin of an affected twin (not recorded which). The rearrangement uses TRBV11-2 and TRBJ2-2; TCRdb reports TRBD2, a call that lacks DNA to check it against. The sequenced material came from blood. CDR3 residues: CASSLAGPLTGELFF.